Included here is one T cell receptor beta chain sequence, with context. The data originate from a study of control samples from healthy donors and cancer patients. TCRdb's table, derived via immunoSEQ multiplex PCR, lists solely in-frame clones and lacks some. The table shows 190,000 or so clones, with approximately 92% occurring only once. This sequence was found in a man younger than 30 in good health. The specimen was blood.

The CDR3 coding sequence is TGTGCCAGCAGTTCCCAAATCTCTGGGGCCAACGTCCTGACTTTC. Its protein product is CASSSQISGANVLTF. The chain combines TRBV6-5 with TRBJ2-6; D ambiguous. The CDR3 length is 15 residues. V was cut by 4 bases and J by 0 bases, with 7 bases left in between. CDR1 is MNHEY, CDR2 SVGAGI, per germline.